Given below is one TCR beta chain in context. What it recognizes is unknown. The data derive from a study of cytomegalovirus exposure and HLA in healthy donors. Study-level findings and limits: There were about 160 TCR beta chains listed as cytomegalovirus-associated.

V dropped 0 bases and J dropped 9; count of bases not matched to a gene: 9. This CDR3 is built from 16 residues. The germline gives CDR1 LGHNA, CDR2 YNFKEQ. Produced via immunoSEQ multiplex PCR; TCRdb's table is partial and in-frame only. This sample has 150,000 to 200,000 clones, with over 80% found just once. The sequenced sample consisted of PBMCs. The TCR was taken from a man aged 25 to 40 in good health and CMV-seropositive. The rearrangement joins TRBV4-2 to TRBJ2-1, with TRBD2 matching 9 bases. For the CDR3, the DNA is TGTGCCAGCAGCCAAGATGTCGCGGGGGGGCCGGGTGAGCAGTTCTTC. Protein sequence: CASSQDVAGGPGEQFF.